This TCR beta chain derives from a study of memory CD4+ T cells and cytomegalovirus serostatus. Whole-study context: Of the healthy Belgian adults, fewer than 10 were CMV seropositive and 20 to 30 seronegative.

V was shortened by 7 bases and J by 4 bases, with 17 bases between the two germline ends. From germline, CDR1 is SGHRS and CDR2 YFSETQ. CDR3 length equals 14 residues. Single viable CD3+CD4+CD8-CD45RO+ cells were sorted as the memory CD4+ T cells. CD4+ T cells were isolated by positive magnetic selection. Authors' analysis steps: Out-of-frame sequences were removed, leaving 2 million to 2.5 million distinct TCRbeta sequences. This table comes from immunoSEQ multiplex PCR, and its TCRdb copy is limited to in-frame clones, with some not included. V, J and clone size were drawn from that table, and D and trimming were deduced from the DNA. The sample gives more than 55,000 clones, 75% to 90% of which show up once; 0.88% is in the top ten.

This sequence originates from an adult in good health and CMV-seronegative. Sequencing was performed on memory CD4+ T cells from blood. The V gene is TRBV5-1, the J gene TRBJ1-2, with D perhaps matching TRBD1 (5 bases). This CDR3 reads CASRSAGGAYGYTF. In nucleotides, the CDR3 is TGCGCCAGCCGTAGTGCCGGTGGGGCCTATGGCTACACCTTC.